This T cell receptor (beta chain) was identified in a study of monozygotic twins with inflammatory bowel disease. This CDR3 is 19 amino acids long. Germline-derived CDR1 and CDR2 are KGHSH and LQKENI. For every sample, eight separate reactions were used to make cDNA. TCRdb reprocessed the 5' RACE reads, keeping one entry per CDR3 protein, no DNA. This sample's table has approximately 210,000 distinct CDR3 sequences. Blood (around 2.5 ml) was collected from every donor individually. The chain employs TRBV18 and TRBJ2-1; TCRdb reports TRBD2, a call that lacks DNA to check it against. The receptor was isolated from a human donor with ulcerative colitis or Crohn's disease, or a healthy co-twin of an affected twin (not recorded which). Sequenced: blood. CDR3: CASSLKELAVSRSYNEQFF.